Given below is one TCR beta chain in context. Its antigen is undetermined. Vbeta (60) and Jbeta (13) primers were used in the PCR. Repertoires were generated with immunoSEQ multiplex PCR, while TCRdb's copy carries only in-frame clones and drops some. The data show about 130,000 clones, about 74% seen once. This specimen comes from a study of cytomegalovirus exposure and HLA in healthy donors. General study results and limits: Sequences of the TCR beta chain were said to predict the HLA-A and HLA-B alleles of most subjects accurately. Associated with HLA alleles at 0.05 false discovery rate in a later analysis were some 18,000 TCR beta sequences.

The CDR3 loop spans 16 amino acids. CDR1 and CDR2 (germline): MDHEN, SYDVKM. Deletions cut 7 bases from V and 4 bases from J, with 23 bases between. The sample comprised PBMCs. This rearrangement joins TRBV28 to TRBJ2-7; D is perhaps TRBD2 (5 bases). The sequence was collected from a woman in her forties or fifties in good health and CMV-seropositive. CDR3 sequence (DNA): TGTGCCAGCATTCAAGCAGGACTTTCGGAAACTTACGAGCAGTACTTC. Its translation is CASIQAGLSETYEQYF.